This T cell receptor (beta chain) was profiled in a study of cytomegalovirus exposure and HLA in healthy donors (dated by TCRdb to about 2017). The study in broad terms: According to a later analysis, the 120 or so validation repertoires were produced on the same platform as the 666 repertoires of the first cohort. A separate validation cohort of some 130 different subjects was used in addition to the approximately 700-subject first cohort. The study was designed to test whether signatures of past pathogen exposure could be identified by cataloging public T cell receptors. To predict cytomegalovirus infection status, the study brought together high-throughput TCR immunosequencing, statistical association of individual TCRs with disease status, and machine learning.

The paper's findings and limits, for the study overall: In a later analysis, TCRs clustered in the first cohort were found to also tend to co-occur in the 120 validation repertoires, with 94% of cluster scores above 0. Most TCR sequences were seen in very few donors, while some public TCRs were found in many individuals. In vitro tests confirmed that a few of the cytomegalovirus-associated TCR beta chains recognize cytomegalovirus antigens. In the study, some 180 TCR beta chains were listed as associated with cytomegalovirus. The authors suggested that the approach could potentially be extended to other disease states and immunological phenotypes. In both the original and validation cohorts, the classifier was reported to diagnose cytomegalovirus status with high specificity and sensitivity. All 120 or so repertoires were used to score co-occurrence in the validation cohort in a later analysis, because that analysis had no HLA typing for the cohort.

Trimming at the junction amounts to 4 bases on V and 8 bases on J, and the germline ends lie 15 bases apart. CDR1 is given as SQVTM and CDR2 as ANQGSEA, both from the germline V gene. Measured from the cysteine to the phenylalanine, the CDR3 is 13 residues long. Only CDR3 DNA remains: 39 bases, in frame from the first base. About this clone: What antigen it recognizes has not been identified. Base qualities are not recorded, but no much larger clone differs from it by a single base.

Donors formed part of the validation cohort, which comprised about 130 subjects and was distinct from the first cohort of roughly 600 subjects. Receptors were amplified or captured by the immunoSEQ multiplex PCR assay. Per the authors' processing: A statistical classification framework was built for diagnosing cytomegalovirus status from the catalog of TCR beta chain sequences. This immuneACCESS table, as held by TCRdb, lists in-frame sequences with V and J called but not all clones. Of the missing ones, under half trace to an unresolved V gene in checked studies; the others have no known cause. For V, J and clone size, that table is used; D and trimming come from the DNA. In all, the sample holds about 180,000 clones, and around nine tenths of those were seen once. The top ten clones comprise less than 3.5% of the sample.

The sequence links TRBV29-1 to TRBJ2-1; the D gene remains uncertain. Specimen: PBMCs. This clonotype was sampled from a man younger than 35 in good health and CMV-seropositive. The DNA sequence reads TGCAGCGTTGGGGTAGGAGAATACGATGAGCAGTTCTTC. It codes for CSVGVGEYDEQFF.